This is a list of T cell receptor beta chains from one sample in a study of blood T cells in healthy people across ages. TCRdb re-called the 5' RACE reads through MiXCR, storing one row per CDR3 protein. The sample yields around 500,000 distinct CDR3 sequences, around 48% seen once. Sample: blood. These receptors all stem from a man at least 80 years old in good health. The CDR3 runs from the conserved cysteine through the conserved F or W. D genes are given only for firm matches. Not every row has a clone size; where given, it reads once, few, many or a size class.

D: -; J: TRBJ2-7; V: TRBV20-1; size: -; DNA: TGCAGTGCTAGGACATCGTTCGACGAGCAGTACTTC; CDR3: CSARTSFDEQYF
D: -; J: TRBJ2-6; V: TRBV7-3; size: -; DNA: TGTGCCAGCAGCTTACAGGATTCCCCCCTCTCTGGGGCCAACGTCCTGACTTTC; CDR3: CASSLQDSPLSGANVLTF
D: -; J: TRBJ2-7; V: TRBV7-9; size: -; DNA: TGTGCCAGCAACTTAGATACGGGGGATCACTCCTACGAGCAGTACTTC; CDR3: CASNLDTGDHSYEQYF
D: -; J: TRBJ2-5; V: TRBV28; size: -; DNA: TGTGCAGCCGGGTTGGAGGGGGGGCGTTTGGAGACCCAGTACTTC; CDR3: CAAGLEGGRLETQYF
D: TRBD2; J: TRBJ2-1; V: TRBV7-9; size: -; DNA: TGTGCCAGCATGGGACTAGCGGGAGAGGGGGGCTCCTACAATGAGCAGTTCTTC; CDR3: CASMGLAGEGGSYNEQFF
D: TRBD1; J: TRBJ1-2; V: TRBV6-2/TRBV6-3; size: -; DNA: TGTGCCAGCAGCACGACCCGCGGGACAGGGTATAACTATGGCTACACCTTC; CDR3: CASSTTRGTGYNYGYTF
D: -; J: TRBJ2-5; V: TRBV12-3/TRBV12-4; size: -; DNA: TGTGCCTCCCTCCCGGTTGGGAAAGAGACCCAGTACTTC; CDR3: CASLPVGKETQYF
D: -; J: TRBJ1-4; V: TRBV28; size: -; DNA: TGTGCCAGCAGCAAGACAGGTGGGCGGGAAAAACTGTTTTTT; CDR3: CASSKTGGREKLFF
D: -; J: TRBJ2-7; V: TRBV6-5; size: -; DNA: TGTGCCAGCAGTGAATCCAGGGCACCTTACGAGCAGTACTTC; CDR3: CASSESRAPYEQYF
D: -; J: TRBJ1-2; V: TRBV5-6; size: -; DNA: TGTGCCAGCAGCTCGGACGTCTATGGCTACACCTTC; CDR3: CASSSDVYGYTF
D: -; J: TRBJ2-7; V: TRBV28; size: -; DNA: TGTGCCAGCAGTCCCCCCTGGACGAAGACCTACGAGCAGTACTTC; CDR3: CASSPPWTKTYEQYF
D: -; J: TRBJ2-2; V: TRBV7-9; size: -; DNA: TGTGCCAGCAGCTTAGGGGACGCCGGGGAGCTGTTTTTT; CDR3: CASSLGDAGELFF
D: -; J: TRBJ1-5; V: TRBV24-1; size: few; DNA: TGTGCCACCAGTTCCACCAGGACGGAACGTTGCAATCAGCCCCAGCATTTT; CDR3: CATSSTRTERCNQPQHF
D: -; J: TRBJ2-3; V: TRBV6-5; size: many; DNA: TGTGCCAGCAGTTCACGGGGCGGGGCTAGCACAGATACGCAGTATTTT; CDR3: CASSSRGGASTDTQYF
D: -; J: TRBJ1-1; V: TRBV5-5; size: -; DNA: TGTGCCAGCAGCTTATTTGGGCCGGGGGCCTTGAACACTGAAGCTTTCTTT; CDR3: CASSLFGPGALNTEAFF
D: TRBD1; J: TRBJ2-1; V: TRBV6-2/TRBV6-3; size: -; DNA: TGTGCCAGCAGTTTTCAGGGGGTGACCTACAATGAGCAGTTCTTC; CDR3: CASSFQGVTYNEQFF
D: -; J: TRBJ1-5; V: TRBV5-1; size: -; DNA: TGCGCCAGCAGCCCAGACAGCCAGAATCAGCCCCAGCATTTT; CDR3: CASSPDSQNQPQHF
D: -; J: TRBJ2-5; V: TRBV7-2; size: -; DNA: TGTGCCAGCAGCAACAACAGGATCGGGGAGCAGTACTTC; CDR3: CASSNNRIGEQYF
D: -; J: TRBJ1-1; V: TRBV6-1; size: -; DNA: TGTGCCAGCAGTGTTCAGATTGGGCGCATGAACACTGAAGCTTTCTTT; CDR3: CASSVQIGRMNTEAFF
D: -; J: TRBJ2-5; V: TRBV6-6; size: -; DNA: TGTGCCAGCAGTCCCCAAGAGACCCGGTACTTC; CDR3: CASSPQETRYF
D: TRBD2; J: TRBJ2-5; V: TRBV14; size: -; DNA: TGTGCCAGCAGCCAAGTTTGGGGGGGAGAGACCCAGTACTTC; CDR3: CASSQVWGGETQYF
D: -; J: TRBJ1-4; V: TRBV6-5; size: few; DNA: TGTGCCAGCAGTTACGATGGAGACCCTAATGAAAAACTGTTTTTT; CDR3: CASSYDGDPNEKLFF
D: TRBD2; J: TRBJ2-7; V: TRBV11-2; size: few; DNA: TGTGCCAGCAGCTCAATCACCCTACTAGCGGGAGAGCAGTACTTC; CDR3: CASSSITLLAGEQYF
D: -; J: TRBJ2-6; V: TRBV6-6; size: -; DNA: TGTGCCAGCAGTTACTCTCGGCAAACTGGGGCCAACGTCCTGACTTTC; CDR3: CASSYSRQTGANVLTF
D: -; J: TRBJ1-2; V: TRBV28; size: -; DNA: TGTGCCAGCGGCACCGGGACCTCTTTCTATGGCTACACCTTC; CDR3: CASGTGTSFYGYTF
D: TRBD2; J: TRBJ2-3; V: TRBV13; size: few; DNA: TGTGCCAGCAGCTTTTTTGTAGCGGGGGGGAAAGATACGCAGTATTTT; CDR3: CASSFFVAGGKDTQYF
D: -; J: TRBJ2-3; V: TRBV20-1; size: -; DNA: TGCAGTGCTAGAGGGGGGACTTACACAGATACGCAGTATTTT; CDR3: CSARGGTYTDTQYF
D: -; J: TRBJ2-7; V: TRBV11-1; size: -; DNA: TGTGCCAGCAGCTCAAGGCAGGGGCTCTACGAGCAGTACTTC; CDR3: CASSSRQGLYEQYF
D: -; J: TRBJ1-6; V: TRBV7-9; size: -; DNA: TGTGCCAGCAGCTGGGGTCATAATTCACCCCTCCACTTT; CDR3: CASSWGHNSPLHF